A selection of T cell receptor beta chains follows, all from one sample in a study of liver allograft versus peripheral blood T cells. TCRdb independently ran MiXCR on the reads; one entry per CDR3 protein. The sample has fewer than 11,000 distinct CDR3 sequences, over 15% seen once. Source of these receptors: a human patient who had a liver transplant. Part of the T cell pool may stem from the graft donor. Each CDR3 is given with its conserved first and last residue. A D gene is named only where the DNA matches it firmly. Size tells how often a clone was seen (once, few, many) or the class of an expanded clone, and some rows leave it out.

TRBV7-9,-,TRBJ2-3,11,TRBD2,TGTGCCAGCGCCCCGGGGGGAACGCAGTATTTT,CASAPGGTQYF
TRBV6-1,-,TRBJ1-5,15,-,TGTGCCAGCAACCTCTACAGGGATAGCAATCAGCCCCAGCATTTT,CASNLYRDSNQPQHF
TRBV7-9,few,TRBJ2-5,13,TRBD2,TGTGCCAGCAGAATAGCGGGCCAAGAGACCCAGTACTTC,CASRIAGQETQYF
TRBV10-3,-,TRBJ2-1,15,TRBD2,TGTGCCATCAGTAGCGGGGGGGCCGGTGGGGGGCCGCAGTTCTTC,CAISSGGAGGGPQFF
TRBV9,few,TRBJ2-7,19,TRBD2,TGTGCCAGCAGCGTAGCTCCGGCTAGCGGGGGAGGAACTGCCTACGAGCAGTACTTC,CASSVAPASGGGTAYEQYF
TRBV19,-,TRBJ1-4,14,-,TGTGCCAGTAGTATGAGGGCCGCTAATGAAAAACTGTTTTTT,CASSMRAANEKLFF
TRBV7-9,-,TRBJ2-7,14,TRBD1,TGTGCCAGCAGCTACGGGACAGGCGGCAACGAGCAGTACTTC,CASSYGTGGNEQYF
TRBV24-1,medium-sized,TRBJ1-2,12,-,TGTGCCACCAGTGATTTTACAGGGGGCTACACCTTC,CATSDFTGGYTF
TRBV19,many,TRBJ1-5,15,-,TGTGCCAGTAGTATAGAAGAGGGTAGCAATCAGCCCCAGCATTTT,CASSIEEGSNQPQHF
TRBV20-1,once,TRBJ2-7,13,TRBD1,TGCAGTGCTACGGGGGGACAGGGGTACGAGCAGTACTTC,CSATGGQGYEQYF
TRBV20-1,-,TRBJ2-7,12,-,TGCAGTGCTAGAGATCAGGGGTGGGAGCAGTACTTC,CSARDQGWEQYF
TRBV20-1,few,TRBJ2-7,12,TRBD1,TGCAGTGCTTCCGGGACAGGGGAAGAGCAGTACTTC,CSASGTGEEQYF
TRBV20-1,few,TRBJ2-7,12,-,TGCAGTGCCACGACCGGTTTGTACGAGCAGTACTTC,CSATTGLYEQYF
TRBV12-3/TRBV12-4,-,TRBJ1-2,12,-,TGTGCCAGCAGTTTATTGGACTATGGCTACACCTTC,CASSLLDYGYTF
TRBV6-1,medium-sized,TRBJ1-2,13,TRBD1,TGTGCCAGCAGGGACAGGGAACCCTATGGCTACACCTTC,CASRDREPYGYTF
TRBV20-1,few,TRBJ1-5,13,-,TGCAGTGCTAAGGCGCGGAGCAATCAGCCCCAGCATTTT,CSAKARSNQPQHF
TRBV20-1,few,TRBJ1-5,14,-,TGCAGTGCTGGCCAGTGGGGACCGGGACAGCCCCAGCATTTT,CSAGQWGPGQPQHF
TRBV20-1,few,TRBJ2-3,14,-,TGCAGTGCTAGAGATTCGGCTCGCACAGATACGCAGTATTTT,CSARDSARTDTQYF
TRBV7-9,medium-sized,TRBJ2-4,16,-,TGTGCCAGCAGCTTAGCCCGGGGTGGAGCCAAAAACATTCAGTACTTC,CASSLARGGAKNIQYF
TRBV12-3/TRBV12-4,few,TRBJ2-6,16,TRBD1,TGTGCCAGCACCCGGACAGGGGGCGGTGGGGCCAACGTCCTGACTTTC,CASTRTGGGGANVLTF
TRBV6-6,medium-sized,TRBJ2-1,16,-,TGTGCCAGCAGGGCTACGGGCGGGATCTCCTACAATGAGCAGTTCTTC,CASRATGGISYNEQFF
TRBV20-1,-,TRBJ1-4,14,-,TGCAGTGCTAGCTGGTCTGCAACTAATGAAAAACTGTTTTTT,CSASWSATNEKLFF
TRBV12-3/TRBV12-4,-,TRBJ2-3,14,-,TGTGCCAGCAGTCCCCCGTCGCGCACAGATACGCAGTATTTT,CASSPPSRTDTQYF
TRBV11-2,-,TRBJ2-1,13,-,TGTGCCAGCAGCTTAGGCGGGACAGTCGAGCAGTTCTTC,CASSLGGTVEQFF